This T cell receptor (beta chain) was obtained from a study of T cell repertoires in cytomegalovirus infection. Ten or more counts support this clonotype. The target antigen is unknown. Study findings and constraints: Cumulative frequency (of public TCR beta family members) identified carriers of CMV plus the relevant HLA.

Germline V gene data show CDR1 as KGHSH and CDR2 as LQKENI. This CDR3 comprises 15 residues. The V end lost 1 base, the J end lost 6 bases, and 12 bases lay between the germline ends. MiXCR, applied by TCRdb to the reads, yields one record per CDR3 protein. The table includes about 300,000 distinct CDR3 sequences, about 8.8% detected once. This TCR derives from a human donor in good health (CMV status not recorded). Some clones in this sample may be carry-over from other donors' samples. Sequencing was done on a sample of PBMCs. This chain links TRBV18 with TRBJ1-4, with D possibly being TRBD1 (5 bases). Written as DNA, the CDR3 is TGTGCCAGCTCACCACGCAGGGACGCATATGAAAAACTGTTTTTT. It yields the protein CASSPRRDAYEKLFF. Complete variable domain (other parts from reference TRBV18 and TRBJ1-4): NAGVMQNPRHLVRRRGQEARLRCSPMKGHSHVYWYRQLPEEGLKFMVYLQKENIIDESGMPKERFSAEFPKEGPSILRIQQVVRGDSAAYFCASSPRRDAYEKLFFGSGTQLSVL.